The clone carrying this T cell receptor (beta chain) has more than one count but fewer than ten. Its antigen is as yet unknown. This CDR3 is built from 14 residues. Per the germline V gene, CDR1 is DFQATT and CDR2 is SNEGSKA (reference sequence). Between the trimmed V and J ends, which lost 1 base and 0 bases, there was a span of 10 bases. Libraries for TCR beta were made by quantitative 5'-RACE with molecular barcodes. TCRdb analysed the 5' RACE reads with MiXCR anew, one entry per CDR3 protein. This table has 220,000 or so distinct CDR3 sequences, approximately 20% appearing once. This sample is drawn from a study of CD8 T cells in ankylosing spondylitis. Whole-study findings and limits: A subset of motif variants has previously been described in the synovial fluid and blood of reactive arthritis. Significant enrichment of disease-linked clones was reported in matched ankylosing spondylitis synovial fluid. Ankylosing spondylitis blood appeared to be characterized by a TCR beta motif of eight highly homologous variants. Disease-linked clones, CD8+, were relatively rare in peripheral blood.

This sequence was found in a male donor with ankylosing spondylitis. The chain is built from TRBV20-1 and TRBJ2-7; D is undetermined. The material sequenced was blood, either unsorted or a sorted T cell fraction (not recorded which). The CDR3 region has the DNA TGCAGTGCTAGAGGTTCGTCCAGCTCCTACGAGCAGTACTTC. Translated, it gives CSARGSSSSYEQYF.